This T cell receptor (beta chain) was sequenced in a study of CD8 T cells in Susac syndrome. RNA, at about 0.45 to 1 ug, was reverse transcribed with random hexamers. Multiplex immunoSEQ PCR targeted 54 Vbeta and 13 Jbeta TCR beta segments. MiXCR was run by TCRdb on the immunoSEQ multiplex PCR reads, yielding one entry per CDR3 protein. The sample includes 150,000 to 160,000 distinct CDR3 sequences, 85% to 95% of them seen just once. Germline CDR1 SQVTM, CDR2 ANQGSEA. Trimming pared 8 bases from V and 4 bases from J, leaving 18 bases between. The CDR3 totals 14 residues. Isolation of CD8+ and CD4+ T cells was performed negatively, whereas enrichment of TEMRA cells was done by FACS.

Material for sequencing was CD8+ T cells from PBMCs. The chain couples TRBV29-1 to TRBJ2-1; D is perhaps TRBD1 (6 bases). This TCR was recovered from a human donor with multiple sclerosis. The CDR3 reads CSFQQGIQYNEQFF. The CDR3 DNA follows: TGCAGCTTTCAACAGGGTATCCAATACAATGAGCAGTTCTTC.